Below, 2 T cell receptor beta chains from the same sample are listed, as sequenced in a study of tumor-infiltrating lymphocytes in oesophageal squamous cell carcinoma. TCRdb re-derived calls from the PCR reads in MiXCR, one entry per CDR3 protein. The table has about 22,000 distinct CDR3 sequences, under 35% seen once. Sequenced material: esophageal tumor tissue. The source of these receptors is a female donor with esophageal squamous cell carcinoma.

The CDR3: CASSLAGEVETQYF. In nucleotides, the CDR3 is TGTGCCAGCAGCTTAGCGGGGGAGGTAGAGACCCAGTACTTC. This chain links TRBV7-4 with TRBJ2-5; D perhaps matches TRBD2 (6 bases). The CDR3 extends over 14 amino acids. Germline V lookup: CDR1 SGHVT, CDR2 SQSDAQ. Deletions cut 0 bases from V and 4 bases from J, with 9 bases between.

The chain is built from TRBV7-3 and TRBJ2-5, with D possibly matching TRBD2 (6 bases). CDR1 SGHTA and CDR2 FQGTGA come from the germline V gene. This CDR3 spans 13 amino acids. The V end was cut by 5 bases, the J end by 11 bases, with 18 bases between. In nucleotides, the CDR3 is TGTGCCAGCAGCCCCGCGGGATCGGGTGAGCAGTACTTC. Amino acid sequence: CASSPAGSGEQYF.